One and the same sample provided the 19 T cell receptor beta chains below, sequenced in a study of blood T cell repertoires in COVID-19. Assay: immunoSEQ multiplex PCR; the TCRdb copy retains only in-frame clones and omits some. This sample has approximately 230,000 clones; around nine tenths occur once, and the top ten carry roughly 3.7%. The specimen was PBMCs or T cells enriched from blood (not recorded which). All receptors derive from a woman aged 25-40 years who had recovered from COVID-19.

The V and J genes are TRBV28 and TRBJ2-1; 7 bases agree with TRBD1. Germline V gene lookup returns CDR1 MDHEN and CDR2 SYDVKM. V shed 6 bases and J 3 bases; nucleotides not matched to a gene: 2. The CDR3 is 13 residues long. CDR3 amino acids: CASRTGYYNEQFF. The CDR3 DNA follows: TGTGCCAGCAGGACAGGGTACTACAATGAGCAGTTCTTC.

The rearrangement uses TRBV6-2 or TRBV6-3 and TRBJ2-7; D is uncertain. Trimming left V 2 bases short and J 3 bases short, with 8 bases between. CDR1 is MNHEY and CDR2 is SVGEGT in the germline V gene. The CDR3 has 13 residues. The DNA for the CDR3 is TGTGCCAGCAGTTACGGGCCAAGCTACGAGCAGTACTTC. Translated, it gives CASSYGPSYEQYF.

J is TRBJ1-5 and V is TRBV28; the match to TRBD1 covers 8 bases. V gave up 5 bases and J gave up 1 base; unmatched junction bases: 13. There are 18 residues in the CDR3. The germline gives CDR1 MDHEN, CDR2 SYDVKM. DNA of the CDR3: TGTGCCAGCAGTCTCATCCTTTGGACAGGGAGGAGCAATCAGCCCCAGCATTTT. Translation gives CASSLILWTGRSNQPQHF.

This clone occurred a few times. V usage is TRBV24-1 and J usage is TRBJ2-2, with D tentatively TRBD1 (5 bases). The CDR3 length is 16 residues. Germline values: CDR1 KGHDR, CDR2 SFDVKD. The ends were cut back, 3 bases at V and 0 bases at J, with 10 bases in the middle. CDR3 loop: CATSDERTPNTGELFF. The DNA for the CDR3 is TGTGCCACCAGTGATGAGAGGACACCGAACACCGGGGAGCTGTTTTTT.

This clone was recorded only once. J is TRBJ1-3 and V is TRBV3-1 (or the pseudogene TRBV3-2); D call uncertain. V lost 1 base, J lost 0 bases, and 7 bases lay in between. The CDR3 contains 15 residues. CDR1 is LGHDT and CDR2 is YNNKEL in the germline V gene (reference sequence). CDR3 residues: CASSQVTRSGNTIYF. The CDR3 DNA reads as TGTGCCAGCAGCCAAGTCACTCGCTCTGGAAACACCATATATTTT.

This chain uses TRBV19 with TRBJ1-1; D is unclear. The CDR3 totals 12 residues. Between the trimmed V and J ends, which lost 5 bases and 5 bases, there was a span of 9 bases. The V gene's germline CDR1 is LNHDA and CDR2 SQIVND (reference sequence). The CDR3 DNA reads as TGTGCCAGTAGTTCGGGTAGTACTGAAGCTTTCTTT. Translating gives CASSSGSTEAFF.

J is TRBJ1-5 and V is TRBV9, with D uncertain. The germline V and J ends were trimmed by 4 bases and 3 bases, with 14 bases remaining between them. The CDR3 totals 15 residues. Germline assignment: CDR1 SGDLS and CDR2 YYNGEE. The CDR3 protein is CASSLGGQINQPQHF. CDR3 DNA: TGTGCCAGCAGCTTAGGCGGGCAAATCAATCAGCCCCAGCATTTT. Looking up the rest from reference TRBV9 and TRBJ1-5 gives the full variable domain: DSGVTQTPKHLITATGQRVTLRCSPRSGDLSVYWYQQSLDQGLQFLIQYYNGEERAKGNILERFSAQQFPDLHSELNLSSLELGDSALYFCASSLGGQINQPQHFGDGTRLSIL.

In nucleotides, the CDR3 is TGTGCCACCAGCAGAGATCCCCACCGACAGGGGGATTATCAGCCCCAGCATTTT. Protein sequence: CATSRDPHRQGDYQPQHF. The chain carries TRBV15 and TRBJ1-5; TRBD1 matches at 9 bases. CDR3 size: 18 residues. Germline V gene sequence: CDR1 LNHNV, CDR2 YYDKDF (reference sequence). V lost 0 bases to trimming and J lost 5 bases; unmatched junction nucleotides: 11.

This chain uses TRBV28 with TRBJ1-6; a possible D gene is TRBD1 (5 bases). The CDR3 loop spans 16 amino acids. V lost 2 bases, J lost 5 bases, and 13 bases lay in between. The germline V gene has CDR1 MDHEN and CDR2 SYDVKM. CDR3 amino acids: CASSLGGGGHNSPLHF. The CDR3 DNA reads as TGTGCCAGCAGTTTAGGGGGGGGTGGTCATAATTCACCCCTCCACTTT.

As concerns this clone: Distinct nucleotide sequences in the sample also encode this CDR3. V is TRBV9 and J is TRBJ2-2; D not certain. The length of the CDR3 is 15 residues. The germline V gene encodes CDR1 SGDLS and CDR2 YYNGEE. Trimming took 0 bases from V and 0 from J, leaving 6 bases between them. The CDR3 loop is CASSVGGANTGELFF. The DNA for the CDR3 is TGTGCCAGCAGCGTAGGCGGCGCGAACACCGGGGAGCTGTTTTTT.

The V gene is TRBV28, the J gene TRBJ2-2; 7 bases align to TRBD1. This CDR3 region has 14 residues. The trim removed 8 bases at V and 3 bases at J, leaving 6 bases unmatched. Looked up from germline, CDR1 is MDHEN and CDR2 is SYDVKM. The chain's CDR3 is CASCGDSYTGELFF. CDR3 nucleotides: TGTGCCAGCTGTGGGGACAGTTACACCGGGGAGCTGTTTTTT.

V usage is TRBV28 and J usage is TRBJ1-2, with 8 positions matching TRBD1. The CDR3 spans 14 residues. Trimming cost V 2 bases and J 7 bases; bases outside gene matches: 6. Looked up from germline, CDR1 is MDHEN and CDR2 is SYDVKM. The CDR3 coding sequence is TGTGCCAGCAGTTTAGTGAGGGGACAGGCTGGCTACACCTTC. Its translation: CASSLVRGQAGYTF.

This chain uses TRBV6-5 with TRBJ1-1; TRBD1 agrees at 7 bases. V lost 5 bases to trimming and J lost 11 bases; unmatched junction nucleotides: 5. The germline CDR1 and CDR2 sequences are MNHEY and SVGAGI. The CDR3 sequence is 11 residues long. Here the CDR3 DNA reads TGTGCCAGCAGTAATGACAGGGTTGCTTTCTTT. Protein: CASSNDRVAFF.

The CDR3 DNA reads TGTGCCAGCAGTTACGCTCAGGGATCTTACAATGAGCAGTTCTTC. This gives the protein CASSYAQGSYNEQFF. This sequence joins TRBV6-5 and TRBJ2-1, with D perhaps matching TRBD1 (5 bases). Germline values: CDR1 MNHEY, CDR2 SVGAGI. V was cut by 2 bases and J by 4 bases, with 12 bases left in between. The CDR3 has 15 amino acids.

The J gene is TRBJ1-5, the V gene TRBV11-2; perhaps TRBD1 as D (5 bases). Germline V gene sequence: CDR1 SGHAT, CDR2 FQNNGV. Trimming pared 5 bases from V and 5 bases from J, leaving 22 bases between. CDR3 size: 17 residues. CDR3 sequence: CASSETKVQGGHQPQHF. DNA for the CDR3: TGTGCCAGCAGCGAAACCAAGGTGCAGGGCGGCCATCAGCCCCAGCATTTT.

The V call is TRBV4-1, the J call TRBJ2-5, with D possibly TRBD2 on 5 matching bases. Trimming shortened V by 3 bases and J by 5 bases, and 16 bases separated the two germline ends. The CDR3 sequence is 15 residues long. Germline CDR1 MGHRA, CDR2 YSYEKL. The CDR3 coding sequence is TGCGCCAGCAGCCAGGGTTTGGGGTCTAGCGAGACCCAGTACTTC. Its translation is CASSQGLGSSETQYF.

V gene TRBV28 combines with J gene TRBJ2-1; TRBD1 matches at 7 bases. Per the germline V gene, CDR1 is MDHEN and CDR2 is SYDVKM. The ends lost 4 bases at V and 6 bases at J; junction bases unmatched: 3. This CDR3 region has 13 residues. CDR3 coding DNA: TGTGCCAGCAGTTCGACAGGGTTCAATGAGCAGTTCTTC. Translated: CASSSTGFNEQFF.

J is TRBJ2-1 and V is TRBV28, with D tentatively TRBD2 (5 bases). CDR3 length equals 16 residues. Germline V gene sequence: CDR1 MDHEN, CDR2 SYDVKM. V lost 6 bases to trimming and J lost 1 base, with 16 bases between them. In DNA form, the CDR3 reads TGTGCCAGCAGCCCCTTGGCGGGCGATTCCTACAATGAGCAGTTCTTC. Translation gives CASSPLAGDSYNEQFF.

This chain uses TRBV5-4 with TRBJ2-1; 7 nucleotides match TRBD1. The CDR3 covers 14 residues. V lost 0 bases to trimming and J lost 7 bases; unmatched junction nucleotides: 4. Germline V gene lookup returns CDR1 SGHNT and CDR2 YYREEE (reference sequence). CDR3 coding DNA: TGTGCCAGCAGCTTGGCCGAGACAGGGAATGAGCAGTTCTTC. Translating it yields CASSLAETGNEQFF.